The clone carrying this TCR beta chain appeared many times. The CDR3 length is 16 residues. V lost 3 bases to trimming and J lost 4 bases; unmatched junction nucleotides: 9. Germline V gene data show CDR1 as SGHDT and CDR2 as YYEEEE. Construction of the TCRbeta library involved unique molecular identifiers. TCRdb itself ran the PCR reads through MiXCR, one entry per CDR3 protein. The repertoire holds about 610,000 distinct CDR3 sequences, with more than 9% as singletons. This specimen belongs to a study of T-cell reconstitution after alpha-beta-depleted transplantation in children. The sample was PBMCs from the stem cell graft donor, taken from the stem cell graft. The receptor was derived from a human donor who donated a stem cell graft to a child with acute myeloid leukemia. This rearrangement joins TRBV5-6 to TRBJ2-3; TRBD2 aligns across 9 bases. CDR3 DNA: TGTGCCAGCAGCTGGACCTGGCGGGAGGGTGCAGATACGCAGTATTTT. Amino acid sequence: CASSWTWREGADTQYF.